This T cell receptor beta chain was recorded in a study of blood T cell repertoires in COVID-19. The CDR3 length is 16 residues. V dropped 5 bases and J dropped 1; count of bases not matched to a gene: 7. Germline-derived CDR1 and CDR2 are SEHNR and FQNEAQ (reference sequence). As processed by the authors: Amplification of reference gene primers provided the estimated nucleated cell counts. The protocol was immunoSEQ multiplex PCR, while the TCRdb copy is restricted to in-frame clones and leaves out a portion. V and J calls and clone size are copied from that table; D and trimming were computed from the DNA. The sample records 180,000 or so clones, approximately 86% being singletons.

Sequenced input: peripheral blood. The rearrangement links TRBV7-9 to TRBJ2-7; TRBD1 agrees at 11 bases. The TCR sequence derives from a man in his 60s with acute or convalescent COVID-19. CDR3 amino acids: CASSRYRDRGSYEQYF. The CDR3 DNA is TGTGCCAGCAGCCGGTACCGGGACAGGGGGTCCTACGAGCAGTACTTC.